The T cell receptor beta chain described here comes from a study of T cell repertoires in cytomegalovirus infection. Background on the study: Public TCR beta signatures provided an indication of both CMV infection and a matching HLA type.

The CDR3 contains 16 residues. Trimming at V came to 6 bases and at J to 2 bases, leaving 12 bases not matched to a gene. This clonotype has just a few counts. Via MiXCR, TCRdb re-called the reads, giving one row per CDR3 protein. The repertoire consists of around 530,000 distinct CDR3 sequences, with about 26% occurring once and the leading ten covering about 13%. The rearrangement joins TRBV12-3 or TRBV12-4 to TRBJ2-5; 7 nucleotides line up with TRBD2. What was sequenced was PBMCs. This clonotype was sampled from a human donor in good health (CMV status not recorded). Some clones in this sample may be carry-over from other donors' samples. The CDR3 nucleotides are TGTGCCAGCAGCCTACTGGGGGGGTCCGGTCAAGAGACCCAGTACTTC. It specifies CASSLLGGSGQETQYF.